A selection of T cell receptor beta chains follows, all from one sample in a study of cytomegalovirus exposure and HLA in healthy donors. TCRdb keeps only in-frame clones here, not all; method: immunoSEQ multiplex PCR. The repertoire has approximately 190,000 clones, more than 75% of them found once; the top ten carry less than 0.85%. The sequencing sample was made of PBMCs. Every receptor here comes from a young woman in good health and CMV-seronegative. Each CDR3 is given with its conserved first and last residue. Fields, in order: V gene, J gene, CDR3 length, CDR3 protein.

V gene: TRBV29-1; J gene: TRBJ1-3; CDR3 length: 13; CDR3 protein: CSVRQDSGNTIYF
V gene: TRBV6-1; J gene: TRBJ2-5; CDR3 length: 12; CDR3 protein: CAGDSGRETQYF
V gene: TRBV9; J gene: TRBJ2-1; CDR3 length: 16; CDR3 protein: CASSPSGGPSYNEQFF
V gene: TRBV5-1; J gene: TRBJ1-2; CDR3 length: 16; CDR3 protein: CASSLGDRVNSYGYTF
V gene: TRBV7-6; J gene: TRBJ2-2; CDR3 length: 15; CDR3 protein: CASSLASGNTGELFF
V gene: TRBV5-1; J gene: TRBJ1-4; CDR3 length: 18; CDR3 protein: CASSLGQGAFPTNEKLFF
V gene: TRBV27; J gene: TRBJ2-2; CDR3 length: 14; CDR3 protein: CASSSKTFSGELFF
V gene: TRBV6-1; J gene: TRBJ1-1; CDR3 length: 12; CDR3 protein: CASREMNTEAFF
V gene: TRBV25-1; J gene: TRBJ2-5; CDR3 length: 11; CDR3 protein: CASSAGTIEYF
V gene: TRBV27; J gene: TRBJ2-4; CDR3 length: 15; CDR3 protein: CASGTGPYAKNIQYF
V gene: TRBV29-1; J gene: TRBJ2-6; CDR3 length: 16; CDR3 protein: CSVQRGGSSGANVLTF
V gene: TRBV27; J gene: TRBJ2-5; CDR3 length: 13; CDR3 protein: CASSLGHAETQYF
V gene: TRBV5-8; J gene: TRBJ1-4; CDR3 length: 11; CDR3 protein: CASSPLRGQPF
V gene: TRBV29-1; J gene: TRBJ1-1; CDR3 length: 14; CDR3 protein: CSVDSGTGGTEAFF
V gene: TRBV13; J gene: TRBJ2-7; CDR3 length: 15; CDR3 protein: CASSLTLADIYEQYF
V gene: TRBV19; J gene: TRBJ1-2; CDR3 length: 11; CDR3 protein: CASTTGYGYTF
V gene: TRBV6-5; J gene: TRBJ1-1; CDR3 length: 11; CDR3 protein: CASSSGVEAFF
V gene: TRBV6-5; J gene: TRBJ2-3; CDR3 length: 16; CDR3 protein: CASSLGATGRTDTQYF
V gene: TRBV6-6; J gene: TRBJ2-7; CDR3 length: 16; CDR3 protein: CASSYSGTGDAYEQYF
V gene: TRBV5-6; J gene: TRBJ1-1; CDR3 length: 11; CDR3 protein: CASGGNTEAFF
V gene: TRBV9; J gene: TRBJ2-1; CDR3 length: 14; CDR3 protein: CASSEDRVGDEQFF
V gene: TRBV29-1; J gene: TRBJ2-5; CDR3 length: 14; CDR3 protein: CSVPLYRVGETQYF
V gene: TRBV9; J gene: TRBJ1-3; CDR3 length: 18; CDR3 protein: CASRIGTGYSSSGNTIYF
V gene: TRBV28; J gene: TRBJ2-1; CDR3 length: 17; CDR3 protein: CASSLMSLAAGASEQFF
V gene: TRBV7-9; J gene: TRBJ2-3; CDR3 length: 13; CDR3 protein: CASSISGTDTQYF
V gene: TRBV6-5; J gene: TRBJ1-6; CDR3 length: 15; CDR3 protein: CASSYFGVGDSPLHF
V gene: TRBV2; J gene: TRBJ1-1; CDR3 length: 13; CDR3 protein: CASSVLGNTEAFF
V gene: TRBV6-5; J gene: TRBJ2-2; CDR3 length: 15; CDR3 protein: CASSYDRKNTGELFF
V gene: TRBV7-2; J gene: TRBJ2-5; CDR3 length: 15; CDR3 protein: CASSPPGGGRETQYF